The present TCR beta chain was sequenced within a study of T cells in narcolepsy (dated by TCRdb to between 2017 and 2018). In terms of the full investigation: Patients with narcolepsy type 1 or type 2 (NT1, NT2) and healthy control donors were enrolled in the study. The study sought autoreactive T cells targeting hypocretin neuron self-antigens (hypocretin, TRIB2) in narcolepsy patients, using TCR Vbeta sequencing to track clonotypes in blood and CSF. On the study overall, not on this receptor specifically: No sequences matching autoreactive T cell clones were present in some of the blood memory CD4+ repertoires from patients and controls. Autoreactive clonotypes were reported to be detected serially in the blood of the same patients and of different patients, but not in the blood of healthy controls. Numbers of sequenced blood memory CD4+ clonotypes were comparable, averaging about 40,000 in patients and some 33,000 in controls. Plots that compared CSF and blood CD4+ T cell clonotypes from the same patient highlighted HCRT-specific and TRIB2-specific autoreactive clonotypes.

For TCR Vbeta sequencing, memory CD4+ T cells were sorted ex vivo from the peripheral blood of narcolepsy patients and healthy controls. Library preparation employed the immunoSEQ multiplex PCR assay. TCRdb's version of the immuneACCESS table is confined to in-frame rearrangements and falls short of the full clone set. An unresolved V gene accounts for under half of the shortfall where checked; the remainder is of unknown origin. Across this sample there are around 18,000 clones, with about nine tenths seen only once. The ten top clones hold roughly 0.68% of the sample. Concerning this clone itself: There is no known antigen for this receptor. No qualities accompany the bases; no much larger clone lies one base away.

This clonotype was sampled from a human donor in good health. Sequencing was carried out using memory (CD45RA-) CD4+ T cells from blood. According to the study, the label for this sample's cell subset or site signals: memory T cells sorted ex vivo from peripheral blood.

The encoded CDR3 is CASSPGTGVVTEAFF. The nucleotide sequence is given as TGCGCCAGCAGCCCAGGGACAGGAGTAGTTACCGAAGCTTTCTTT. The rearrangement combines TRBV5-1 with TRBJ1-1; 8 middle bases align to TRBD1. Trimming takes 4 bases off V and 8 bases off J; junction bases not matched to a gene: 13. CDR1 is given as SGHRS and CDR2 as YFSETQ, both from the germline V gene. From the cysteine through the phenylalanine, the CDR3 covers 15 amino acids. Only the CDR3 portion is preserved as DNA: 45 bases, with reading frame beginning at the first base. Here the CDR3 is joined to the reference TRBV5-1 and TRBJ1-1 genes, and the full variable domain is: KAGVTQTPRYLIKTRGQQVTLSCSPISGHRSVSWYQQTPGQGLQFLFEYFSETQRNKGNFPGRFSGRQFSNSRSEMNVSTLELGDSALYLCASSPGTGVVTEAFFGQGTRLTVV.